The 10 T cell receptor beta chains listed next were all sequenced from one sample in a study of cytomegalovirus exposure and HLA in healthy donors (TCRdb year 2017). The library was produced with the immunoSEQ multiplex PCR assay. A mixture of 60 forward primers for TCR Vbeta segments and 13 reverse primers for TCR Jbeta segments was used in the multiplex PCR. TCRdb holds this immuneACCESS table with in-frame rearrangements only. Some clones are missing; in checked studies, unresolved V genes explain under half, and the rest has no known cause. Counted in this sample were around 190,000 clones; 81% of them appeared once. Jointly, the top ten make up approximately 1.8% of the sample. The sequenced sample consisted of PBMCs. The receptors originated from a man aged 18 to 29 in good health and CMV-seronegative.

The chain has TRBV4-3 and TRBJ2-5, with TRBD2 matching over 7 bases. This CDR3 is built from 13 residues. V gave up 3 bases and J gave up 5 bases; unmatched junction bases: 3. The germline V gene has CDR1 LGHNA and CDR2 YSLEER. In nucleotides, the CDR3 is TGCGCCAGCAGCCAGAACGGGGGGGAGACCCAGTACTTC. Translating gives CASSQNGGETQYF.

With respect to this clone: At one of its ends the junction is not consistent with the germline gene, which may arise from a read error. V usage is TRBV7-9 and J usage is TRBJ2-7, with TRBD2 matching 9 bases. The CDR3 is 15 amino acids. Germline CDR1 SEHNR, CDR2 FQNEAQ (reference sequence). CDR3 nucleotides: TGTTCCAGCAGCCCAGGGTGGACTAGCGCCTACGAGCAGTACTTC. It yields the protein CSSSPGWTSAYEQYF. Filled out from reference TRBV7-9 and TRBJ2-7, the complete variable domain reads DTGVSQNPRHKITKRGQNVTFRCDPISEHNRLYWYRQTLGQGPEFLTYFQNEAQLEKSRLLSDRFSAERPKGSFSTLEIQRTEQGDSAMYLCSSSPGWTSAYEQYFGPGTRLTVT.

The rearrangement joins TRBV2 to TRBJ2-1; D may be TRBD2 (6 bases). CDR3 length equals 13 residues. Trimming pared 2 bases from V and 7 bases from J, leaving 9 bases between. Germline V CDR1 and CDR2: SNHLY, FYNNEI. The CDR3 nucleotides read TGTGCCAGCAGTGAAAGGACTATAAATGAGCAGTTCTTC. This translates into CASSERTINEQFF.

The CDR3: CASSPLSYNEQFF. The CDR3 DNA is TGTGCCAGCAGCCCTCTATCTTACAATGAGCAGTTCTTC. The V gene is TRBV6-6, the J gene TRBJ2-1; D is unresolved. Germline CDR1 reads MNHNY; CDR2 reads SVGAGI (reference sequence). The CDR3 is 13 residues long. Trimming removed 6 bases at V and 4 bases at J, with 10 bases between.

This clone was seen once. The J gene is TRBJ2-1, the V gene TRBV19; TRBD1 matches 8 bases. In germline, CDR1 is LNHDA, CDR2 SQIVND (reference sequence). Losses at the gene ends were 4 bases for V and 2 bases for J; bases not matched to a gene: 16. The CDR3 has 19 residues. CDR3 loop: CASSTDSRGRGATYNEQFF. As DNA, the CDR3 is TGTGCCAGTAGTACCGACTCCAGGGGGCGCGGGGCCACCTACAATGAGCAGTTCTTC.

The chain links TRBV29-1 to TRBJ1-1; possibly TRBD1 for D (5 bases). Trimming removed 8 bases at V and 1 base at J, with 17 bases between. Germline loops: CDR1 SQVTM, CDR2 ANQGSEA. The CDR3 runs to 14 residues. DNA of the CDR3: TGCAGCACCCGGGCTCCCGGGGGGAACACTGAAGCTTTCTTT. Encoded protein: CSTRAPGGNTEAFF.

This clone was seen only a few times. The chain is built from TRBV7-9 and TRBJ1-1; D may be TRBD1 (5 bases). Trimming cost V 2 bases and J 6 bases, with 16 bases left between them. Germline values: CDR1 SEHNR, CDR2 FQNEAQ (reference sequence). This CDR3 region has 15 residues. This CDR3 reads CASSLSLDAGPEAFF. The CDR3 coding sequence is TGTGCCAGCAGCTTAAGTCTTGATGCGGGGCCTGAAGCTTTCTTT. The variable domain in full, completed from reference TRBV7-9 and TRBJ1-1, reads DTGVSQNPRHKITKRGQNVTFRCDPISEHNRLYWYRQTLGQGPEFLTYFQNEAQLEKSRLLSDRFSAERPKGSFSTLEIQRTEQGDSAMYLCASSLSLDAGPEAFFGQGTRLTVV.

The rearrangement links TRBV29-1 to TRBJ1-5; 8 positions agree with TRBD1. V gave up 7 bases and J gave up 8 bases; unmatched junction bases: 16. Germline V gene data show CDR1 as SQVTM and CDR2 as ANQGSEA. The CDR3 length is 15 residues. CDR3 in amino acids: CSARSGRGHEEPQHF. The CDR3 DNA sequence: TGCAGCGCACGGTCAGGCAGGGGGCATGAGGAGCCCCAGCATTTT.

The chain is built from TRBV4-3 and TRBJ2-7; TRBD2 agrees at 13 bases. The V segment lost 1 base and the J segment 7 bases; nucleotides outside the gene matches: 13. Germline CDR1 LGHNA, CDR2 YSLEER. The CDR3 is 18 amino acids. CDR3 region: CASSQALGTSGMWEEQYF. As DNA, the CDR3 is TGCGCCAGCAGCCAAGCCCTAGGGACTAGCGGGATGTGGGAAGAGCAGTACTTC.

The chain joins TRBV10-3 to TRBJ2-5; 8 bases line up with TRBD1. The J call may be in error: the DNA end matches TRBJ2-7 better. Looked up from germline, CDR1 is ENHRY and CDR2 is SYGVKD. The CDR3 is 15 amino acids. CDR3 DNA sequence: TGTGCCATCAGTGAGACGGACAGGGTGGCCTACGAGCAGTACTTC. Protein sequence: CAISETDRVAYEQYF.